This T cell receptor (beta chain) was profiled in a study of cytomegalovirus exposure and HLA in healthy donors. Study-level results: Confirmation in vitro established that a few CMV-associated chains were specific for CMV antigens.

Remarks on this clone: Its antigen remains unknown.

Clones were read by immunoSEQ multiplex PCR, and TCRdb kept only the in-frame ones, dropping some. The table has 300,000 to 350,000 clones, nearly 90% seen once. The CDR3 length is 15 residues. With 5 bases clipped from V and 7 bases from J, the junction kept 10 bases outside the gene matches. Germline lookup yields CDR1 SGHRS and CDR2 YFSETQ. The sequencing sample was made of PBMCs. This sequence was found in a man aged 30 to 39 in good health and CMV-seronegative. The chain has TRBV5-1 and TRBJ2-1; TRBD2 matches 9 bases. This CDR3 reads CASSLTSGSANEQFF. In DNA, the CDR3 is TGCGCCAGCAGTCTGACTAGCGGCTCAGCTAATGAGCAGTTCTTC.